This TCR beta chain stems from a study of T cell responses to AZD1222 COVID-19 vaccine. With regard to this clone: Its antigen is undetermined.

Overall study findings and caveats: The span of vaccine-associated CD4 TCRs extended across spike, with dominance at 160-218 and 743-854. The study found Spike-specific TCR breadth and depth rose after two AZD1222 doses. Mostly white British, mostly female donors; authors suggested clonal diversity may be underestimated.

J lost 1 base, V lost 8 bases, and 6 bases had no gene match. The CDR3 consists of 14 residues. From germline, CDR1 is LNHDA and CDR2 SQIVND (reference sequence). Method: immunoSEQ multiplex PCR; TCRdb's copy keeps in-frame clones and lacks some. This repertoire shows more than 80,000 clones, roughly nine tenths found once; its top ten account for about 2.5%. The sample here was peripheral blood, taken 28 days after the second AZD1222 dose. The chain has TRBV19 and TRBJ2-5, with 8 bases matching TRBD1. This sequence was found in an adult who received the AZD1222 COVID-19 vaccine. CDR3 sequence: CASSGQGAQETQYF. CDR3 DNA: TGTGCCAGTTCAGGACAGGGCGCCCAAGAGACCCAGTACTTC.